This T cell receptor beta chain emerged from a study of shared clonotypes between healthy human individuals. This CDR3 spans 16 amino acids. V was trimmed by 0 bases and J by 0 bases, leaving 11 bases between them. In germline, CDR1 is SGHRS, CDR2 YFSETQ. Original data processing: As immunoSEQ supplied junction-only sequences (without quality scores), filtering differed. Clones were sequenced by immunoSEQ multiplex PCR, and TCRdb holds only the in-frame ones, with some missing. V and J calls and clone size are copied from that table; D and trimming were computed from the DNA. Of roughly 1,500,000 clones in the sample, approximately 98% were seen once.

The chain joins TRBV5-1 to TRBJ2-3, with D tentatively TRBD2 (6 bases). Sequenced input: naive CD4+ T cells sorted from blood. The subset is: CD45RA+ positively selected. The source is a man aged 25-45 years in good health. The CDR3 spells CASSLVPGTSTDTQYF. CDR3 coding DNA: TGCGCCAGCAGCTTGGTACCGGGGACTAGCACAGATACGCAGTATTTT.